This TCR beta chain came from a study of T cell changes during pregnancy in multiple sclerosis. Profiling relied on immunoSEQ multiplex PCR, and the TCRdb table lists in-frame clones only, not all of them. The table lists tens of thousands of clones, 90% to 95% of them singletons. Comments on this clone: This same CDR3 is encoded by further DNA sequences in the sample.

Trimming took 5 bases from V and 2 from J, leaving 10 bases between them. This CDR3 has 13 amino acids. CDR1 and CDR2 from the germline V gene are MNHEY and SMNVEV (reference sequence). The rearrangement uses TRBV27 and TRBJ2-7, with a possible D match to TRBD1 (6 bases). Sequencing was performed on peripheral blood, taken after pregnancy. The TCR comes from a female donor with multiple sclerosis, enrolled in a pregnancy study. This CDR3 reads CASSLSGAYEQYF. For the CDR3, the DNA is TGTGCCAGCAGTCTCTCAGGGGCCTACGAGCAGTACTTC.